This T cell receptor beta chain was sequenced for a study of blood T cell repertoires in COVID-19. Whole-study context: From the United States, Italy and Spain came samples of acute and convalescent COVID-19. Sources were T cells, B-cell-depleted T cells, or PBMCs; the material itself was cDNA or gDNA.

Per the authors' pipeline: Estimation of nucleated cell counts was performed using reference gene primer amplification. The method was immunoSEQ multiplex PCR; TCRdb's version includes in-frame clones alone and lacks a portion of them. The V and J calls and clone size come from that table; D and trimming were worked out from the DNA. Among some 290,000 clones listed, roughly 80% were seen once. Deletions cut 4 bases from V and 6 bases from J, with 16 bases between. This CDR3 is 14 amino acids long. In germline, CDR1 is SGHNT, CDR2 YYREEE (reference sequence). The chain has TRBV5-4 and TRBJ1-1, with a tentative D call TRBD1 (5 bases). The specimen sequenced was peripheral blood. The receptor was derived from a man aged 55 to 70 who had recovered from COVID-19. CDR3 nucleotides: TGTGCCAGCAGCCCTAAGACAGTTGGGGCTGAAGCTTTCTTT. Translated: CASSPKTVGAEAFF.